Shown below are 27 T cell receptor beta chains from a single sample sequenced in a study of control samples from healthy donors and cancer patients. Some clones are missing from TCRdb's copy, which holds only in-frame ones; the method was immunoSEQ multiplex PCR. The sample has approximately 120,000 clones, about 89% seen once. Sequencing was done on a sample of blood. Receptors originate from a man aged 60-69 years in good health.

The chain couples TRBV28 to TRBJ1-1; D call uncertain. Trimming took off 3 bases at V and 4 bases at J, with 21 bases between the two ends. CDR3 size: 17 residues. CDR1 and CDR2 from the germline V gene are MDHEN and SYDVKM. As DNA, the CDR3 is TGTGCCAGCAGTTTGAGGAGTGGACCTCCCTGGAGCACTGAAGCTTTCTTT. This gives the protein CASSLRSGPPWSTEAFF.

The CDR3 region is CASSPHRTHEQYF. CDR3 nucleotide sequence: TGTGCCAGCAGCCCCCACAGAACCCACGAGCAGTACTTC. V and J are TRBV12-3 or TRBV12-4 and TRBJ2-7, with no clear D. The CDR3 extends over 13 amino acids. The V end was cut by 6 bases, the J end by 5 bases, with 14 bases between.

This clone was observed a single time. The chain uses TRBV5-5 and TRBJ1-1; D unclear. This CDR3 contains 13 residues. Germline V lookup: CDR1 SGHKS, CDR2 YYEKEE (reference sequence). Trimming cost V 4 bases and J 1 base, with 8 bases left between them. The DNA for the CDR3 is TGTGCCAGCAGCCCCTGGGGGAACACTGAAGCTTTCTTT. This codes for CASSPWGNTEAFF.

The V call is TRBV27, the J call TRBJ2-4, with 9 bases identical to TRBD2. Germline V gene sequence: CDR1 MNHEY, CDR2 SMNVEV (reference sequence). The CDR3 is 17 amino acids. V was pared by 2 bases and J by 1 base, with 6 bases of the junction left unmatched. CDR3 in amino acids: CASSLVGLAGAKNIQYF. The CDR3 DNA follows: TGTGCCAGCAGTTTAGTCGGGCTAGCGGGGGCCAAAAACATTCAGTACTTC.

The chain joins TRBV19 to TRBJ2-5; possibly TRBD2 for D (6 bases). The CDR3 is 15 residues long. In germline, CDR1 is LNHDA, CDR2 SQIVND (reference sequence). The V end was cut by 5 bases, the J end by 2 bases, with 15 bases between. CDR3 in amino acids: CASSPNRGTQETQYF. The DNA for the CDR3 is TGTGCCAGTAGTCCGAACCGCGGGACTCAAGAGACCCAGTACTTC.

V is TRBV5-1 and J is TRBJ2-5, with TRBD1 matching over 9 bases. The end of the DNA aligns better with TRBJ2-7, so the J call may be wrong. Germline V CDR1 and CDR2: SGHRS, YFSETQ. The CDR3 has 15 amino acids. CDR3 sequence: CASSFSGTGPREQYF. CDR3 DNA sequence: TGCGCCAGCAGCTTCTCCGGGACAGGGCCTCGCGAGCAGTACTTC.

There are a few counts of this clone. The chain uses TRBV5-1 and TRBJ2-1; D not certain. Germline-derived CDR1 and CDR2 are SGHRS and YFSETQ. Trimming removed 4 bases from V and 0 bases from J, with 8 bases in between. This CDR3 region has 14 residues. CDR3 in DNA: TGCGCCAGCAGCCAGGCGCTCTCCTACAATGAGCAGTTCTTC. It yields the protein CASSQALSYNEQFF.

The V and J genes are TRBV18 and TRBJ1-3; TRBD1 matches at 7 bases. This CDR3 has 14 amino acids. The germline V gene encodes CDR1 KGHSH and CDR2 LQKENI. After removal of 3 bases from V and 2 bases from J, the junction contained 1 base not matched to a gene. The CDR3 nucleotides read TGTGCCAGCTCACCCGGGACAGCTGGAAACACCATATATTTT. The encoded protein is CASSPGTAGNTIYF.

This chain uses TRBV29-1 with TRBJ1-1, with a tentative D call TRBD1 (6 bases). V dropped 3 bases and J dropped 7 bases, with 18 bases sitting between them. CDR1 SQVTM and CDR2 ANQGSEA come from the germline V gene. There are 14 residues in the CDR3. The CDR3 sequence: CSVDTRNRVGEAFF. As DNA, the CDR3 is TGCAGCGTTGACACCCGAAACAGGGTTGGTGAAGCTTTCTTT.

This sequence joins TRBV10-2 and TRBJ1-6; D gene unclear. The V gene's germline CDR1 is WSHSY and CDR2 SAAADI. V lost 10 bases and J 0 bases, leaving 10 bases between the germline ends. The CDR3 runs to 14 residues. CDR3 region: CATRVSSYNSPLHF. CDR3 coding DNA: TGCGCCACCCGCGTTAGCTCCTATAATTCACCCCTCCACTTT.

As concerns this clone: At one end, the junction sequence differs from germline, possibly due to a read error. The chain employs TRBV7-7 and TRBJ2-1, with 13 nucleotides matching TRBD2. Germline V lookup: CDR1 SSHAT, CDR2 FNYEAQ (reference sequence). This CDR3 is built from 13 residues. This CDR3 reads CASSWTSGGLLVF. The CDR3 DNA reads TGTGCCAGCAGCTGGACTAGCGGGGGCCTACTAGTCTTC.

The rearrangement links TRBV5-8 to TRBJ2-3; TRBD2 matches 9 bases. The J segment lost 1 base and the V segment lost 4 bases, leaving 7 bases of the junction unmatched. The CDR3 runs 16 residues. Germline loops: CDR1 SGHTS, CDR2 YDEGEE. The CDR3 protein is CASSQRLAAGTDTQYF. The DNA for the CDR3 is TGTGCCAGCAGCCAACGACTAGCGGCGGGCACAGATACGCAGTATTTT.

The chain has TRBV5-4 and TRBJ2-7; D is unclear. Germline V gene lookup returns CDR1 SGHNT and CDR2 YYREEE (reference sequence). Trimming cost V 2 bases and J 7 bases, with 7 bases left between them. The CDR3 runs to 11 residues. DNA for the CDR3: TGTGCCAGCAGCTTAATGGGGGAGCAGTACTTC. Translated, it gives CASSLMGEQYF.

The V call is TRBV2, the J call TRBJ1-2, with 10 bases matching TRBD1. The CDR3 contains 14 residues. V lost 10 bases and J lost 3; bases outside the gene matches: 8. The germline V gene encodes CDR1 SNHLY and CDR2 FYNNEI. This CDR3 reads CATRPGTGDYGYTF. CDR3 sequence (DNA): TGTGCCACCCGACCCGGGACAGGGGACTATGGCTACACCTTC.

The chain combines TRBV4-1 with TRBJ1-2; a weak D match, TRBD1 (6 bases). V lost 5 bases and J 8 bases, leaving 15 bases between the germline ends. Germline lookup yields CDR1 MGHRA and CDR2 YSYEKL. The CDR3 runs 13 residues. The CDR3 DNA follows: TGCGCCAGCAGCATAACGGCGGGGGGCGGCTACACCTTC. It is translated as CASSITAGGGYTF.

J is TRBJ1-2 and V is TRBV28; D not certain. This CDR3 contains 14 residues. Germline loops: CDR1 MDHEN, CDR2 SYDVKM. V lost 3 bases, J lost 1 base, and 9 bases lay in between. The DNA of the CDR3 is TGTGCCAGCAGTTTTAACCTTAATAACTATGGCTACACCTTC. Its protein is CASSFNLNNYGYTF.

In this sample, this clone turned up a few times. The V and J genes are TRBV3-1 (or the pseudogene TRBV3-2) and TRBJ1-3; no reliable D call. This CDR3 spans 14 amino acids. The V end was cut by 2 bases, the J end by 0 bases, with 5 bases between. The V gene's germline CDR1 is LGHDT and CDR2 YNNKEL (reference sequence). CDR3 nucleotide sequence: TGTGCCAGCAGCCAATCTGCCTCTGGAAACACCATATATTTT. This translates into CASSQSASGNTIYF.

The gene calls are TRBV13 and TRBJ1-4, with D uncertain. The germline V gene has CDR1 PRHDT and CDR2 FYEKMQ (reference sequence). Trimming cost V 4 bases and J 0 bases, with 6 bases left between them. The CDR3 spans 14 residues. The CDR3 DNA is TGTGCCAGCAGCTCAGGAGCAACTAATGAAAAACTGTTTTTT. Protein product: CASSSGATNEKLFF.

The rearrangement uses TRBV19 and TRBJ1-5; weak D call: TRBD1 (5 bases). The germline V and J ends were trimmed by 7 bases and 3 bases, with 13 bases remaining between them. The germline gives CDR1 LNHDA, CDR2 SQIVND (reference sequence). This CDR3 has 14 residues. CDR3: CASNPQVSNQPQHF. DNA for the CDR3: TGTGCCAGTAATCCACAGGTGTCCAATCAGCCCCAGCATTTT.

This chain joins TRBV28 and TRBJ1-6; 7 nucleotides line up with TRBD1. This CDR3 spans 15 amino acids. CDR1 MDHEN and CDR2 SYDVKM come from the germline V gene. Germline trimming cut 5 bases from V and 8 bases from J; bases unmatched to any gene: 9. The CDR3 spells CASSQPRQGYSPLHF. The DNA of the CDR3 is TGTGCCAGCAGTCAGCCCCGACAGGGATATTCACCCCTCCACTTT.

CDR3 in amino acids: CASSQDNSRTGIAGNTIYF. The CDR3 DNA is TGCGCCAGCAGCCAAGATAACAGTCGCACAGGGATAGCTGGAAACACCATATATTTT. This sequence joins TRBV4-1 and TRBJ1-3, with D possibly TRBD1 on 6 matching bases. The CDR3 has 19 amino acids. Between the trimmed V and J ends, which lost 0 bases and 2 bases, there was a span of 20 bases. Germline V gene sequence: CDR1 MGHRA, CDR2 YSYEKL.

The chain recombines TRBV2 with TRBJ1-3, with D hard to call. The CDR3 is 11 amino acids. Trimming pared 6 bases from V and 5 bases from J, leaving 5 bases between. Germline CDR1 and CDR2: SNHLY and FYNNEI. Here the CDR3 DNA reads TGTGCCAGCAGGGGCAGAAACACCATATATTTT. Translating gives CASRGRNTIYF.

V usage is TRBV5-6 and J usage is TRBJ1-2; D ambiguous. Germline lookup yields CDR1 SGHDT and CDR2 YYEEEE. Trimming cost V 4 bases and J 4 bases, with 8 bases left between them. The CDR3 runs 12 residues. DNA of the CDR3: TGTGCCAGCAGCATAGAACTCTATGGCTACACCTTC. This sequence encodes CASSIELYGYTF. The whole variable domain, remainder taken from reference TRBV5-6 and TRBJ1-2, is DAGVTQSPTHLIKTRGQQVTLRCSPKSGHDTVSWYQQALGQGPQFIFQYYEEEERQRGNFPDRFSGHQFPNYSSELNVNALLLGDSALYLCASSIELYGYTFGSGTRLTVV.

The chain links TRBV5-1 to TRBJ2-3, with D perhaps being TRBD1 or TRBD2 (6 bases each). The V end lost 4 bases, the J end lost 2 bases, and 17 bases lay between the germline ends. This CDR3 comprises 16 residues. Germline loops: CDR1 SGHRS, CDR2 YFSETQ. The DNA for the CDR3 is TGCGCCAGCAGCACGGGGGCCCCCCAGCACACAGATACGCAGTATTTT. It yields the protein CASSTGAPQHTDTQYF.

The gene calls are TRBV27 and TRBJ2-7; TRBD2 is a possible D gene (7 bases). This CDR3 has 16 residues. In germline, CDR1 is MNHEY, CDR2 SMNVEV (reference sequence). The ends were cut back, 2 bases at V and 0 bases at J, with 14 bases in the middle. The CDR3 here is CASSLRGGGYSYEQYF. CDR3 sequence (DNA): TGTGCCAGCAGTTTACGGGGAGGGGGATACTCCTACGAGCAGTACTTC.

CDR3 residues: CASSSGVLAEAFF. The CDR3, as DNA: TGTGCCAGCAGTTCAGGGGTCCTCGCTGAAGCTTTCTTT. The chain couples TRBV28 to TRBJ1-1; perhaps TRBD1 as D (6 bases). Germline-derived CDR1 and CDR2 are MDHEN and SYDVKM. V lost 4 bases, J lost 6 bases, and 12 bases lay in between. CDR3 length: 13 amino acids.

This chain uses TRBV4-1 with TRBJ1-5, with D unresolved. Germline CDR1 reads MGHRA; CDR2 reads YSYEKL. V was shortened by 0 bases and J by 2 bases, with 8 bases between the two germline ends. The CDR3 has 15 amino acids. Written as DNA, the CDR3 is TGCGCCAGCAGCCAAGAAGTGCTCGGCAATCAGCCCCAGCATTTT. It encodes CASSQEVLGNQPQHF.